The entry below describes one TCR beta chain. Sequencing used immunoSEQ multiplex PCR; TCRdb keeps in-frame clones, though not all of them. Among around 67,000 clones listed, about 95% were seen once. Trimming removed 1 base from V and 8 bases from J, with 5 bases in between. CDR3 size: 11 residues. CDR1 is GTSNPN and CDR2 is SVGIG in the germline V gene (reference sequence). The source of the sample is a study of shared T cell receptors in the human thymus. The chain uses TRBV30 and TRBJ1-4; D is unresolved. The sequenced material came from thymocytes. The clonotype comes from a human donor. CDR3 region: CAWSDGEKLFF. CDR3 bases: TGTGCCTGGAGTGACGGGGAAAAACTGTTTTTT.